This is a list of T cell receptor beta chains from one sample in a study of shared clonotypes between healthy human individuals. Some clones are missing from TCRdb's copy, which holds only in-frame ones; the method was immunoSEQ multiplex PCR. The table has approximately 1.9 million clones, 93% seen once. The sequenced material came from naive CD8+ T cells from PBMCs. The source of these receptors is a man aged 18 to 29 in good health. Some clones in this sample may be carry-over from other donors' samples. Both conserved end residues are trimmed from each CDR3.

cdr3_length,v_call,j_call,cdr3_aa
12,TRBV11-3,TRBJ2-2,ASSLTPNTGELF
10,TRBV4-1,TRBJ1-1,ASSPENTEAF
13,TRBV27,TRBJ1-5,ASWPRVYSNQPQH
10,TRBV9,TRBJ1-3,ASSGTGNTIY
12,TRBV19,TRBJ1-1,ASSNYRVRAEAF
13,TRBV29-1,TRBJ2-7,SVLKSTDRAGEQY
10,TRBV30,TRBJ2-2,AWSGGSGELF
13,TRBV27,TRBJ2-7,ASSLTSGNSYEQY
17,TRBV4-1,TRBJ2-1,ASSQDPYRGLGSYNEQF
13,TRBV7-3,TRBJ2-5,ASSSPDRDVETQY
12,TRBV5-1,TRBJ1-1,ASSFNSGATEAF
12,TRBV7-3,TRBJ2-1,ASSSRQGDNEQF
9,TRBV5-8,TRBJ1-1,ASSLGAEAF
11,TRBV5-6,TRBJ1-1,ASSLRQGGEAF
13,TRBV4-3,TRBJ1-1,ASSQAPRDYTEAF
13,TRBV7-3,TRBJ2-7,ASSFFGGGTNEQY
17,TRBV5-6,TRBJ2-7,ASSSLTLSPGQEVREQY
13,TRBV19,TRBJ2-1,ASAAGTKTYNEQF